What follows are 7 T cell receptor beta chains derived from one specimen sequenced in a study of regulatory T cells in long-lasting Graves disease. This sample's time point: newly diagnosed GD, antithyroid drugs for less than 3 months. PBMC RNA was the source of the TCR library. The TCR beta library used iRepertoire HTBI primers with Arm-PCR amplification of CDR3. TCRdb re-analysed the multiplex PCR reads in MiXCR, keeping a single row per CDR3 protein. The data contain about 530,000 distinct CDR3 sequences, around 16% of them singletons. The same sample was also studied in work on T cells in Graves' hyperthyroidism and ophthalmopathy.

The sequences come from peripheral blood mononuclear cells (PBMCs), collected at new diagnosis, from a patient treated with antithyroid drugs. The receptors were gathered from a woman aged 40-65 years with Graves disease.

In this sample, this clonotype turned up many times. The V gene is TRBV4-1, the J gene TRBJ1-2; TRBD1 might be the D (5 bases). The germline gives CDR1 MGHRA, CDR2 YSYEKL. Trimming cost V 1 base and J 6 bases, with 12 bases left between them. The CDR3 runs to 14 residues. The CDR3 DNA reads as TGCGCCAGCAGCCAAGGAGACAGCCTTGATGGCTACACCTTC. It codes for CASSQGDSLDGYTF.

The sample holds many counts of this clonotype. The chain has TRBV5-1 and TRBJ1-1; D perhaps matches TRBD1 (5 bases). The CDR3 sequence is 15 residues long. The V end was cut by 0 bases, the J end by 4 bases, with 13 bases between. Germline assignment: CDR1 SGHRS and CDR2 YFSETQ. CDR3 residues: CASSLGGALRTEAFF. In DNA, the CDR3 is TGCGCCAGCAGCTTGGGAGGGGCTTTGCGCACTGAAGCTTTCTTT.

This clonotype was counted only a few times. The chain uses TRBV18 and TRBJ1-4; D not certain. CDR3 size: 16 residues. Germline V gene sequence: CDR1 KGHSH, CDR2 LQKENI. V dropped 3 bases and J dropped 1 base, with 12 bases sitting between them. The CDR3 DNA is TGTGCCAGCTCACCGGGAATGCGGCTAACTAATGAAAAACTGTTTTTT. This gives the protein CASSPGMRLTNEKLFF.

This clonotype has ten or more counts. The rearrangement joins TRBV28 to TRBJ1-5; possibly TRBD1 for D (6 bases). The germline V gene has CDR1 MDHEN and CDR2 SYDVKM. Trimming shortened V by 10 bases and J by 5 bases, and 15 bases separated the two germline ends. This CDR3 region has 13 residues. CDR3 protein: CAIQQGRDQPQHF. The CDR3 DNA follows: TGTGCCATCCAACAGGGCAGAGATCAGCCCCAGCATTTT. Full variable domain (outside the CDR3, taken from reference TRBV28 and TRBJ1-5): DVKVTQSSRYLVKRTGEKVFLECVQDMDHENMFWYRQDPGLGLRLIYFSYDVKMKEKGDIPEGYSVSREKKERFSLILESASTNQTSMYLCAIQQGRDQPQHFGDGTRLSIL.

This clonotype was seen ten or more times. The V call is TRBV12-5, the J call TRBJ1-5; 7 bases map to TRBD1. Germline lookup yields CDR1 LGHNT and CDR2 FRNRAP. Trimming removed 0 bases from V and 1 base from J; junction bases left unmatched: 12. CDR3 length: 19 residues. CDR3 sequence (DNA): TGTGCTAGTGGTTTGGTACTAGGAGACAGGGTATCAAGCAATCAGCCCCAGCATTTT. Residues: CASGLVLGDRVSSNQPQHF. Using reference TRBV12-5 and TRBJ1-5 for the parts outside the CDR3, the full variable domain is DARVTQTPRHKVTEMGQEVTMRCQPILGHNTVFWYRQTMMQGLELLAYFRNRAPLDDSGMPKDRFSAEMPDATLATLKIQPSEPRDSAVYFCASGLVLGDRVSSNQPQHFGDGTRLSIL.

This sequence joins TRBV28 and TRBJ2-4; D could derive from TRBD1 or TRBD2 (5 bases each). Germline CDR1 reads MDHEN; CDR2 reads SYDVKM. The CDR3 runs to 15 residues. Trimming left V 5 bases short and J 6 bases short, with 17 bases between. The CDR3 protein is CASSLSGTFGNIQYF. Here the CDR3 DNA reads TGTGCCAGCAGTCTTTCGGGGACCTTTGGAAACATTCAGTACTTC.

V gene TRBV6-5 combines with J gene TRBJ1-6; D may be TRBD1 (6 bases). This CDR3 has 14 residues. V lost 3 bases to trimming and J lost 9 bases, with 12 bases between them. The V gene's germline CDR1 is MNHEY and CDR2 SVGAGI. CDR3 amino acids: CASSYLQGTSPLHF. Here the CDR3 DNA reads TGTGCCAGCAGTTATTTACAGGGAACTTCACCCCTCCACTTT.